This T cell receptor beta chain stems from a study of cytomegalovirus exposure and HLA in healthy donors. Study-wide results and caveats: Segments of the TCR beta V type were, in most cases, productive about 90% or about 30% of the time in an earlier analysis.

This CDR3 comprises 14 residues. Germline V lookup: CDR1 ENHRY, CDR2 SYGVKD. V lost 6 bases to trimming and J lost 2 bases; unmatched junction nucleotides: 4. As concerns this clone: The target antigen is unknown.

PCR was performed using 60 Vbeta and 13 Jbeta primers. The repertoire was sequenced with immunoSEQ multiplex PCR; TCRdb's copy has only in-frame clones and lacks some. Found here are 150,000 to 200,000 clones, roughly four fifths of them singletons; the top ten hold approximately 4%. The source is a man between 45 and 60 years old in good health and CMV-seropositive. The sequenced sample consisted of PBMCs. This sequence joins TRBV10-3 and TRBJ2-7; 10 bases agree with TRBD1. The CDR3 loop is CAISGQGETYEQYF. The CDR3 region has the DNA TGTGCCATCAGCGGACAGGGGGAGACCTACGAGCAGTACTTC.